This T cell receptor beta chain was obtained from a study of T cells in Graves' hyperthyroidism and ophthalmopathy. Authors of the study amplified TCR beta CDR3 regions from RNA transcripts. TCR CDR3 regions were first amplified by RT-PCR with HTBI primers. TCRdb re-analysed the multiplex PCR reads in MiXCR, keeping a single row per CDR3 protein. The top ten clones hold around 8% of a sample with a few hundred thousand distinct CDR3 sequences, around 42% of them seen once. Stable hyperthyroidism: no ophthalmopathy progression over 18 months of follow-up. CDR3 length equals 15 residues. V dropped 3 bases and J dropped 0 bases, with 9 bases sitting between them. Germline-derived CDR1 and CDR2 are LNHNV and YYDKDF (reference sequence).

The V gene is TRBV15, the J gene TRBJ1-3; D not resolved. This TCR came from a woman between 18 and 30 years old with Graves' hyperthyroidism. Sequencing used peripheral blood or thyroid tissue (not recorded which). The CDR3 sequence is CATSSLQSSGNTIYF. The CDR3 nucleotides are TGTGCCACCAGCAGCCTACAGAGCTCTGGAAACACCATATATTTT.